The present entry profiles one T cell receptor (beta chain) with its context. The antigen remains unidentified. TCRdb ran MiXCR on the reads and lists one entry per CDR3 protein. This table has fewer than 1,000,000 distinct CDR3 sequences, approximately 31% appearing once. This CDR3 region has 14 residues. V lost 4 bases to trimming and J lost 7 bases; unmatched junction nucleotides: 7. The germline V gene has CDR1 SGHDT and CDR2 YYEEEE. The data were taken from a study of T cell repertoires in cytomegalovirus infection. Overall study: CMV epitopes in the study were HLA-C-restricted (recently identified) and HLA-B-restricted (well studied).

Study-wide results and limits: Based on cumulative public TCR beta family frequency, carriers of CMV plus the relevant HLA were identified. In two of eight donors, the top clonotype was HLA-C-restricted CMV-specific.

The source was cultured CD8+ T cells from PBMCs, collected from culture after CMV antigen stimulation. The TCR sequence derives from a human donor in good health (CMV status not recorded). Some clones in this sample may be carry-over from other donors' samples. V is TRBV5-6 and J is TRBJ1-1; TRBD1 aligns across 10 bases. The CDR3 DNA reads as TGTGCCAGCAGCCTGGGACAGGGGATGATTGAAGCTTTCTTT. It is translated as CASSLGQGMIEAFF.